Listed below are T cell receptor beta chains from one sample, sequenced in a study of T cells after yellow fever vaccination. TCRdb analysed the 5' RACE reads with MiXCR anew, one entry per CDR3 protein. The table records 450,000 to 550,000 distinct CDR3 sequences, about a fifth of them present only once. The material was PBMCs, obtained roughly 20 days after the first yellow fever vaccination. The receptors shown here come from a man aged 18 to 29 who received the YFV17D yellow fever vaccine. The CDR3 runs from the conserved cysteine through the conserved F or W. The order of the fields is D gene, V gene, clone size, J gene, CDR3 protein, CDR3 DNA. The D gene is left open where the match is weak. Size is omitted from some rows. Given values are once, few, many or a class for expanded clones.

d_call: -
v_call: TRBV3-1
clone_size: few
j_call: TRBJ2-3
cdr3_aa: CASSPNPVRGEYF
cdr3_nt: TGTGCCAGCAGCCCAAACCCGGTCCGAGGGGAGTATTTT

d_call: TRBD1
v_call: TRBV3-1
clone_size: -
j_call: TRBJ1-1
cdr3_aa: CASSRPQGFVDTEAFF
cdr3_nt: TGTGCCAGCAGCCGTCCACAGGGGTTTGTCGACACTGAAGCTTTCTTT

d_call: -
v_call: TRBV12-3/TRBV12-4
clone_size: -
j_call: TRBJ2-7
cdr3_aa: CASTPMSSYEQYF
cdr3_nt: TGTGCCAGCACCCCCATGTCGTCCTACGAGCAGTACTTC

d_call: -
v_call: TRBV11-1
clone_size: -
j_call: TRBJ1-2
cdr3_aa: CASSFHSTGRGRIYGYTF
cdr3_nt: TGTGCCAGCAGCTTTCATTCAACAGGGAGGGGCCGGATCTATGGCTACACCTTC

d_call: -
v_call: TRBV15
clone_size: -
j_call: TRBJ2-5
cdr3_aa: CATSRDRGETQYF
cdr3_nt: TGTGCCACCAGCAGAGATCGCGGGGAGACCCAGTACTTC

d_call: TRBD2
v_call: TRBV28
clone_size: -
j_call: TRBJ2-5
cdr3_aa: CATAPWVAGEIQETQYF
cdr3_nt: TGTGCCACCGCACCCTGGGTAGCGGGGGAGATACAAGAGACCCAGTACTTC

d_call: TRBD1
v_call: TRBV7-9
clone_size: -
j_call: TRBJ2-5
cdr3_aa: CASSPTRQGLGETQYF
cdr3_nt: TGTGCCAGCAGCCCTACAAGACAGGGCCTTGGAGAGACCCAGTACTTC

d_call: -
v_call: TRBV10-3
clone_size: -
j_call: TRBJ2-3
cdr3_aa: CAISESGRWSDTQYF
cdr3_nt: TGTGCCATCAGTGAGTCAGGTCGGTGGTCGGATACGCAGTATTTT

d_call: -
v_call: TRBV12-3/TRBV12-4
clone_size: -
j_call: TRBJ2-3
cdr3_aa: CASSLGQGWSDTQYF
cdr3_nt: TGTGCCAGCAGTTTAGGGCAGGGTTGGTCAGATACGCAGTATTTT

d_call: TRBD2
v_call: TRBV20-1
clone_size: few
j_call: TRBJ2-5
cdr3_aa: CSARGLAWETQYF
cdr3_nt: TGCAGTGCTAGAGGACTAGCCTGGGAGACCCAGTACTTC

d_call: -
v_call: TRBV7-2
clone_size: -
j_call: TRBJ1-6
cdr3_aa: CASSLAKVSPLHF
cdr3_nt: TGTGCCAGCAGCTTAGCGAAGGTTTCACCCCTCCACTTT

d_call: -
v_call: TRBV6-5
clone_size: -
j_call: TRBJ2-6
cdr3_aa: CASSYRSGGFSGANVLTF
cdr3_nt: TGTGCCAGCAGTTACCGCTCGGGCGGATTCTCTGGGGCCAACGTCCTGACTTTC

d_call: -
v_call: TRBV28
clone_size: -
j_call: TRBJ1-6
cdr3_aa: CAEQGSYNSPLHF
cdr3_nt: TGTGCCGAACAGGGTTCCTATAATTCACCCCTCCACTTT

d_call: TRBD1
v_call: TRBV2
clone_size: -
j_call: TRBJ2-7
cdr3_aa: CASTQVRDRYYEQYF
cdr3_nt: TGTGCCAGCACTCAAGTTAGGGACAGATACTACGAGCAGTACTTC

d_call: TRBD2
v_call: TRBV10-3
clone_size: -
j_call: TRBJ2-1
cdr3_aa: CASLAGNEQFF
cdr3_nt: TGTGCCTCCCTAGCGGGGAATGAGCAGTTCTTC

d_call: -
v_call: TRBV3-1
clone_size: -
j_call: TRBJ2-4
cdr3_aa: CASSQEAEGNIQYF
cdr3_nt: TGTGCCAGCAGCCAAGAAGCGGAGGGCAACATTCAGTACTTC

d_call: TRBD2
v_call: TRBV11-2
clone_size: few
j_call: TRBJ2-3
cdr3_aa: CASSHGSSGGVLKITDTQYF
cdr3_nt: TGTGCCAGCAGCCACGGGTCTAGCGGGGGGGTGTTGAAAATCACAGATACGCAGTATTTT

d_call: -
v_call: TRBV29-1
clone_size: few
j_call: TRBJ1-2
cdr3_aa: CSVERGQGNYGYTF
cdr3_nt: TGCAGCGTTGAAAGAGGGCAGGGGAACTATGGCTACACCTTC

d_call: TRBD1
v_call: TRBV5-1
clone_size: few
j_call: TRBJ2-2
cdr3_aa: CASSEQGIGELFF
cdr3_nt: TGCGCCAGCAGCGAACAGGGGATCGGGGAGCTGTTTTTT

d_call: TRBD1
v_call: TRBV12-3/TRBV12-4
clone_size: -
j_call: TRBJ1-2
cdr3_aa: CASSLWTGENYGYTF
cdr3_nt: TGTGCCAGCAGTTTGTGGACAGGAGAAAACTATGGCTACACCTTC

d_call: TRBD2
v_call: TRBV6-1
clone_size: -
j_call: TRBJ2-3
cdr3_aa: CASSSSGEFTDTQYF
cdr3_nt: TGTGCCAGCAGCTCGAGCGGGGAGTTCACAGATACGCAGTATTTT

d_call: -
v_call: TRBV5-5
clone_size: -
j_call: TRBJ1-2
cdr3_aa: CASSLSTPRRANYGYTF
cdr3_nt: TGTGCCAGCAGCTTGTCTACCCCAAGGAGGGCTAACTATGGCTACACCTTC

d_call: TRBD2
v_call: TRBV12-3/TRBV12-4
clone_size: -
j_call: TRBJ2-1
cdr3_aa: CASSSIAGGSYNEQFF
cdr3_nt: TGTGCCAGCAGTTCGATAGCGGGGGGATCCTACAATGAGCAGTTCTTC

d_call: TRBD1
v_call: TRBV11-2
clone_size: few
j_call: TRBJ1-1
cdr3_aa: CASSGQGATNEAFF
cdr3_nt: TGTGCCAGCAGCGGTCAGGGGGCGACGAATGAAGCTTTCTTT

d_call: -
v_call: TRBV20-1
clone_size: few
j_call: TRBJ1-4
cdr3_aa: CSAGPSNEKLFF
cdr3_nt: TGCAGTGCGGGACCATCTAATGAAAAACTGTTTTTT

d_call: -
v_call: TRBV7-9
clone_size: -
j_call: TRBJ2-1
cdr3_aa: CASSFLGGNEQFF
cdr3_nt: TGTGCCAGCAGCTTCCTCGGCGGCAATGAGCAGTTCTTC

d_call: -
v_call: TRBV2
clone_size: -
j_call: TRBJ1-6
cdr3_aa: CASSWKTGSSYNSPLHF
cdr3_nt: TGTGCCAGCAGTTGGAAGACGGGGAGCTCCTATAATTCACCCCTCCACTTT

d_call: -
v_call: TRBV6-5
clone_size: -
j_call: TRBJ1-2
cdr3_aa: CASSYSWRNYGYTF
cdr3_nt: TGTGCCAGCAGTTACTCGTGGAGAAACTATGGCTACACCTTC

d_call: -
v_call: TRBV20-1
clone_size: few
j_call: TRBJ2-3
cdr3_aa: CSASRVTDTQYF
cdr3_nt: TGCAGTGCCAGCAGGGTTACAGATACGCAGTATTTT

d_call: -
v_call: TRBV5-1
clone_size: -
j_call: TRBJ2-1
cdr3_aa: CASETQGGRNNEQFF
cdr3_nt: TGCGCCAGCGAAACCCAGGGTGGAAGAAACAATGAGCAGTTCTTC

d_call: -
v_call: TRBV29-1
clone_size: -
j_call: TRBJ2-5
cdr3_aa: CSVVLGNAQETQYF
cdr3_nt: TGCAGCGTTGTTCTAGGGAACGCTCAAGAGACCCAGTACTTC

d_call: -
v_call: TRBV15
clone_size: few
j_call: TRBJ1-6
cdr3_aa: CATSRDRDNSPLHF
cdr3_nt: TGTGCCACCAGCAGAGACAGAGATAATTCACCCCTCCACTTT

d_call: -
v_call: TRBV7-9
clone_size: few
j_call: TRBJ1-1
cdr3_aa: CASSLEDTQLNTEAFF
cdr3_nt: TGTGCCAGCAGCTTAGAGGACACTCAATTGAACACTGAAGCTTTCTTT

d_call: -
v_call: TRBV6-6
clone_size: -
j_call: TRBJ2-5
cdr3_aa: CASSYSVSETQYF
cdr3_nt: TGTGCCAGCAGTTACTCCGTTTCAGAGACCCAGTACTTC

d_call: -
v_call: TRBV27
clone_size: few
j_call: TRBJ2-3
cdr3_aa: CASFGQTTDTQYF
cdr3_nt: TGTGCCAGCTTTGGACAGACCACAGATACGCAGTATTTT

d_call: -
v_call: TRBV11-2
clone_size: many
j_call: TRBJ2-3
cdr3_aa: CASSKTDTQYF
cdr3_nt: TGTGCCAGCAGCAAAACAGATACGCAGTATTTT

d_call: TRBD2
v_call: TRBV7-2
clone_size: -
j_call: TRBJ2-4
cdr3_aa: CASSFAGENIQYF
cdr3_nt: TGTGCCAGCAGCTTCGCGGGGGAAAACATTCAGTACTTC

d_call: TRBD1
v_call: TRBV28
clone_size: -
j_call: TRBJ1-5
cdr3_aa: CASSYSTGGARPQHF
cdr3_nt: TGTGCCAGCAGTTACTCAACAGGGGGCGCGAGGCCCCAGCATTTT

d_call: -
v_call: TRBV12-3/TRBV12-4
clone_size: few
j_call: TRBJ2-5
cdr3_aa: CASSSGGHGGRETQYF
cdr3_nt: TGTGCCAGCAGTTCGGGGGGCCATGGAGGGAGAGAGACCCAGTACTTC

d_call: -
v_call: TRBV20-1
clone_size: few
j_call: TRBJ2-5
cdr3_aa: CSARVPEQETQYF
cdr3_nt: TGCAGTGCTAGAGTGCCGGAACAAGAGACCCAGTACTTC

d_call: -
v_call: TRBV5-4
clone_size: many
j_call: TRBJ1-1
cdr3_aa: CASSLLGAGTEAFF
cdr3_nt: TGTGCCAGCAGCTTGTTGGGGGCGGGCACTGAAGCTTTCTTT

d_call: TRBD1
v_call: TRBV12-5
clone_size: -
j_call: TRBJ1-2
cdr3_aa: CASGLSLGQGAPDGYTF
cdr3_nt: TGTGCTAGTGGTTTGTCTTTAGGACAGGGGGCGCCTGATGGCTACACCTTC

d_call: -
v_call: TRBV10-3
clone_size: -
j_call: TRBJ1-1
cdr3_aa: CAISGGGNTEAFF
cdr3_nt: TGTGCCATCAGTGGAGGGGGGAACACTGAAGCTTTCTTT

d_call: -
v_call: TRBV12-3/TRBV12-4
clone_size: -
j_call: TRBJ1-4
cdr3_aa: CASSFTGANEKLFF
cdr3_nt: TGTGCCAGCAGTTTCACCGGGGCTAATGAAAAACTGTTTTTT

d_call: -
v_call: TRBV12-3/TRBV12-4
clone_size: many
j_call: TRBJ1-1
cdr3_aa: CASSLSEVNTEAFF
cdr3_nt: TGTGCCAGCAGTTTATCGGAAGTGAACACTGAAGCTTTCTTT

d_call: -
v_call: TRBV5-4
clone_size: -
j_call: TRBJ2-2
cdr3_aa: CASSSRGLANTGELFF
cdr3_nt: TGTGCCAGCAGCTCCCGGGGGTTGGCGAACACCGGGGAGCTGTTTTTT

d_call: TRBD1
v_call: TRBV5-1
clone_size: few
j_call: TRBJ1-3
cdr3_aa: CASSLEAGGVGRNTIYF
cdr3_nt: TGCGCCAGCAGCTTGGAAGCAGGGGGCGTCGGTAGAAACACCATATATTTT

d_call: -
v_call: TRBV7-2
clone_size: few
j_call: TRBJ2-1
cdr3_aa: CASSLRRSYNEQFF
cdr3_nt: TGTGCCAGCAGCTTAAGAAGGTCCTACAATGAGCAGTTCTTC

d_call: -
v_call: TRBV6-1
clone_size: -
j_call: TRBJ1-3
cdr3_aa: CASRVHSGNTIYF
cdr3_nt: TGTGCCAGCAGGGTACACTCTGGAAACACCATATATTTT

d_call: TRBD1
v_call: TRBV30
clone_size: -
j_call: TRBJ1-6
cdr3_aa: CAWSARGPTNSPLHF
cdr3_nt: TGTGCCTGGAGCGCCAGGGGGCCTACTAATTCACCCCTCCACTTT

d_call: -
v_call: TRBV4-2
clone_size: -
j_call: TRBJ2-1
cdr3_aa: CASSPSYGFDEQFF
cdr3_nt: TGTGCCAGCAGCCCAAGCTATGGATTCGATGAGCAGTTCTTC

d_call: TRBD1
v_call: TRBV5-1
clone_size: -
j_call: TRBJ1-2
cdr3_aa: CASSQLQGDYGYTF
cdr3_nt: TGCGCCAGCAGCCAATTGCAGGGGGACTATGGCTACACCTTC

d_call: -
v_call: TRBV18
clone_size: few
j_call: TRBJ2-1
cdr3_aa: CASSPAGRAYNEQFF
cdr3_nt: TGTGCCAGCTCGCCTGCCGGGCGGGCCTACAATGAGCAGTTCTTC

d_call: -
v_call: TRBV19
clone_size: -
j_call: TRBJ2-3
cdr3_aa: CASSTSGDTQYF
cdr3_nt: TGTGCCAGTAGCACCTCTGGGGATACGCAGTATTTT

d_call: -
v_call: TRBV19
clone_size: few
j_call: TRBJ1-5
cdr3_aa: CASRTSDTPNQHF
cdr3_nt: TGTGCCAGTCGGACCAGCGACACGCCCAACCAGCATTTT

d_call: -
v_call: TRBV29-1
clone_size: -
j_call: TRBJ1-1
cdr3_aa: CSGSRGATNTEAFF
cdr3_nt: TGCAGCGGGTCCCGGGGGGCAACGAACACTGAAGCTTTCTTT

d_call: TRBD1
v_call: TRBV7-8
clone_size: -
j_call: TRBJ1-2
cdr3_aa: CASSGRSGGPNYGYTF
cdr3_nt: TGTGCCAGCAGCGGCCGCTCAGGGGGCCCTAACTATGGCTACACCTTC